Below are 28 T cell receptor beta chains sequenced from a single sample in a study of radiotherapy plus CTLA-4 blockade in lung cancer. The repertoire was sequenced with immunoSEQ multiplex PCR; TCRdb's copy has only in-frame clones and lacks some. The sample has tens of thousands of clones, 55% to 75% seen once; the top ten hold about 14%. The source material was peripheral blood, sampled from a patient treated with radiotherapy plus ipilimumab. These receptors were obtained from a human donor with non-small cell lung cancer that progressed on radiotherapy plus ipilimumab.

The CDR3 DNA is TGTGCCAGCAGCTTAAGAGCAGTGAACACTGAAGCTTTCTTT. It yields the protein CASSLRAVNTEAFF. This sequence joins TRBV7-3 and TRBJ1-1; D gene ambiguous. Germline CDR1 SGHTA, CDR2 FQGTGA. The CDR3 runs to 14 residues. V lost 1 base to trimming and J lost 0 bases, with 6 bases between them.

This clone was seen only once. The chain carries TRBV27 and TRBJ2-3; TRBD1 is a possible D gene (5 bases). V shed 3 bases and J shed 1 base, with 14 bases lying between them. Germline CDR1 MNHEY, CDR2 SMNVEV (reference sequence). The CDR3 length is 16 residues. Here the CDR3 reads CASSFLSVGGTDTQYF. The CDR3 DNA follows: TGTGCCAGCAGTTTCCTGAGTGTAGGGGGCACAGATACGCAGTATTTT.

The count of this clone is one. J is TRBJ1-1 and V is TRBV15; a weak D match, TRBD1 (5 bases). The CDR3 contains 15 residues. V was cut by 0 bases and J by 5 bases, with 13 bases left in between. CDR1 and CDR2 from the germline V gene are LNHNV and YYDKDF (reference sequence). The CDR3 protein is CATSRDRWGGTEAFF. CDR3 in DNA: TGTGCCACCAGCAGAGATCGCTGGGGGGGGACTGAAGCTTTCTTT.

The chain recombines TRBV7-2 with TRBJ1-2; a weak D match, TRBD1 (6 bases). CDR1 SGHTA and CDR2 FQGNSA come from the germline V gene. V was shortened by 2 bases and J by 0 bases, with 10 bases between the two germline ends. The CDR3 has 15 residues. The CDR3 DNA sequence: TGTGCCAGCAGCTTATTAGGGGGAACTAACTATGGCTACACCTTC. Residues: CASSLLGGTNYGYTF.

The chain is built from TRBV7-2 and TRBJ2-1, with 8 bases identical to TRBD1. Unmatched junction bases numbered 8, after V lost 7 bases and J lost 6 bases. Germline V lookup: CDR1 SGHTA, CDR2 FQGNSA. The CDR3 has 14 amino acids. CDR3 loop: CASMDRTGFNEQFF. In DNA, the CDR3 is TGTGCCAGCATGGACAGGACAGGGTTCAATGAGCAGTTCTTC.

J is TRBJ2-7 and V is TRBV6-1, with 9 bases that match TRBD2. V gave up 1 base and J gave up 6 bases; unmatched junction bases: 10. This CDR3 spans 16 amino acids. CDR1 is MNHNS and CDR2 is SASEGT in the germline V gene. The CDR3 spells CASSEEGGRAAGEQYF. CDR3 in DNA: TGTGCCAGCAGTGAAGAGGGCGGGAGGGCAGCGGGCGAGCAGTACTTC.

The V call is TRBV6-5, the J call TRBJ1-3, with TRBD1 matching 7 bases. Germline loops: CDR1 MNHEY, CDR2 SVGAGI. This CDR3 is built from 15 residues. Losses at the gene ends were 6 bases for V and 0 bases for J; bases not matched to a gene: 5. CDR3 sequence reads: CASSPDRYSGNTIYF. CDR3 sequence (DNA): TGTGCCAGCAGCCCGGACAGGTACTCTGGAAACACCATATATTTT.

The chain recombines TRBV7-9 with TRBJ1-1; possibly TRBD1 for D (5 bases). The V end lost 7 bases, the J end lost 1 base, and 13 bases lay between the germline ends. CDR1 SEHNR and CDR2 FQNEAQ come from the germline V gene (reference sequence). The CDR3 totals 14 residues. The CDR3 reads CASIPTGGNTEAFF. DNA for the CDR3: TGTGCCAGCATCCCCACCGGGGGGAACACTGAAGCTTTCTTT.

The chain combines TRBV27 with TRBJ1-2, with D unclear. V lost 2 bases and J lost 3, with 7 bases in between. CDR3 length equals 13 residues. The germline gives CDR1 MNHEY, CDR2 SMNVEV (reference sequence). For the CDR3, the DNA is TGTGCCAGCAGTTTAGCCGGGTACTATGGCTACACCTTC. Translated, it gives CASSLAGYYGYTF.

This clone came up a few times. The chain joins TRBV6-5 to TRBJ1-1; D is perhaps TRBD1 (5 bases). From germline, CDR1 is MNHEY and CDR2 SVGAGI. V lost 5 bases and J 10 bases, leaving 20 bases between the germline ends. CDR3 length: 14 residues. The CDR3 loop reads CASSVPTEGFGAFF. The CDR3 DNA reads TGTGCCAGCAGTGTCCCAACCGAGGGGTTTGGAGCTTTCTTT.

The chain uses TRBV27 and TRBJ2-3; TRBD2 matches at 13 bases. With 5 bases clipped from V and 8 bases from J, the junction kept 7 bases outside the gene matches. There are 15 residues in the CDR3. Germline values: CDR1 MNHEY, CDR2 SMNVEV (reference sequence). The CDR3 protein is CASSPTSGGLTTQYF. The CDR3 DNA sequence: TGTGCCAGCAGTCCGACTAGCGGGGGGTTGACTACGCAGTATTTT.

Here the CDR3 DNA reads TGTGCCAGCAGTTCGTGGGGGGATAGCAATCAGCCCCAGCATTTT. Its translation: CASSSWGDSNQPQHF. The rearrangement uses TRBV27 and TRBJ1-5, with a tentative D call TRBD1 (5 bases). The CDR3 is 15 amino acids. The V and J ends lost 4 bases and 0 bases respectively, with 10 bases between them. Germline values: CDR1 MNHEY, CDR2 SMNVEV (reference sequence).

The chain links TRBV28 to TRBJ2-5; D remains ambiguous. CDR1 is MDHEN, CDR2 SYDVKM, per germline. The CDR3 spans 13 residues. V gave up 6 bases and J gave up 1 base, with 9 bases separating them. Written as DNA, the CDR3 is TGTGCCAGCAGCCTCGTCAGCCAAGAGACCCAGTACTTC. This gives the protein CASSLVSQETQYF.

The table lists this clone with a few counts. V is TRBV4-1 and J is TRBJ1-3, with a weak D call TRBD1 (5 bases). Germline V gene sequence: CDR1 MGHRA, CDR2 YSYEKL. V lost 2 bases and J 0 bases, leaving 14 bases between the germline ends. The CDR3 is 17 amino acids. This chain's CDR3 is CASSQTPDSISGNTIYF. In nucleotides, the CDR3 is TGCGCCAGCAGCCAAACCCCCGACAGCATCTCTGGAAACACCATATATTTT.

The DNA of the CDR3 is TGTGCCAGCAGGGCAGGGTTGGATGGCTACACCTTC. Amino acids: CASRAGLDGYTF. The rearrangement uses TRBV6-1 and TRBJ1-2, with D possibly TRBD1 on 5 matching bases. Germline V gene sequence: CDR1 MNHNS, CDR2 SASEGT. CDR3 length: 12 residues. V lost 6 bases to trimming and J lost 6 bases, with 11 bases between them.

The rearrangement joins TRBV4-3 to TRBJ2-1, with TRBD1 as a possible D gene (5 bases). The germline CDR1 and CDR2 sequences are LGHNA and YSLEER. V was pared by 1 base and J by 8 bases, with 12 bases between. The CDR3 is 14 residues long. The CDR3 protein is CASSQVSGYDEQFF. The CDR3, as DNA: TGCGCCAGCAGCCAAGTTTCAGGGTACGATGAGCAGTTCTTC.

This clone has more than one count but fewer than ten. This chain joins TRBV9 and TRBJ2-2, with 10 bases identical to TRBD1. The germline V gene has CDR1 SGDLS and CDR2 YYNGEE. V trimming: 4 bases; J trimming: 6 bases; junction bases outside the gene matches: 6. CDR3 length: 15 residues. CDR3 loop: CASSPGQGVAGELFF. The CDR3 DNA sequence: TGTGCCAGCAGCCCAGGACAGGGGGTCGCCGGGGAGCTGTTTTTT. Using reference TRBV9 and TRBJ2-2 for the parts outside the CDR3, the full variable domain is DSGVTQTPKHLITATGQRVTLRCSPRSGDLSVYWYQQSLDQGLQFLIQYYNGEERAKGNILERFSAQQFPDLHSELNLSSLELGDSALYFCASSPGQGVAGELFFGEGSRLTVL.

J is TRBJ2-7 and V is TRBV7-8, with 7 bases matching TRBD1. Germline assignment: CDR1 SGHVS and CDR2 FQNEAQ. Germline trimming cut 6 bases from V and 1 base from J; bases unmatched to any gene: 6. The CDR3 consists of 14 residues. The CDR3 loop reads CASSMDRNSYEQYF. The CDR3 nucleotides are TGTGCCAGCAGTATGGACAGGAATTCCTACGAGCAGTACTTC. The whole variable domain, remainder taken from reference TRBV7-8 and TRBJ2-7, is GAGVSQSPRYKVAKRGQDVALRCDPISGHVSLFWYQQALGQGPEFLTYFQNEAQLDKSGLPSDRFFAERPEGSVSTLKIQRTQQEDSAVYLCASSMDRNSYEQYFGPGTRLTVT.

V gene TRBV4-2 combines with J gene TRBJ1-6; a weak D match, TRBD1 (6 bases). The CDR3 covers 18 residues. Trimming removed 6 bases at V and 0 bases at J, with 18 bases between. Germline lookup yields CDR1 LGHNA and CDR2 YNFKEQ. The CDR3 is CASRGRERGSSYNSPLHF. The CDR3 coding sequence is TGTGCCAGCAGAGGTAGGGAAAGGGGGAGCTCCTATAATTCACCCCTCCACTTT.

The CDR3 region is CASSLDAYEQYF. CDR3 nucleotides: TGCGCCAGCAGCTTGGATGCCTACGAGCAGTACTTC. The chain employs TRBV5-1 and TRBJ2-7; D is unresolved. The germline V gene has CDR1 SGHRS and CDR2 YFSETQ. Deletions cut 0 bases from V and 2 bases from J, with 3 bases between. There are 12 residues in the CDR3.

V is TRBV6-5 and J is TRBJ1-2, with D unresolved. V dropped 4 bases and J dropped 6 bases, with 9 bases sitting between them. CDR1 and CDR2 (germline): MNHEY, SVGAGI. The CDR3 totals 12 residues. The CDR3 protein is CASSSGSDGYTF. DNA for the CDR3: TGTGCCAGCAGTTCCGGATCCGATGGCTACACCTTC.

The chain joins TRBV18 to TRBJ1-5, with 10 bases lining up with TRBD1. Germline CDR1 is KGHSH and CDR2 is LQKENI. This CDR3 contains 15 residues. J was trimmed by 5 bases and V by 6 bases; bases with no gene match: 7. This CDR3 reads CASSGDRGGYQPQHF. The CDR3 coding sequence is TGTGCCAGCTCCGGGGACAGGGGCGGATATCAGCCCCAGCATTTT.

The chain joins TRBV5-6 to TRBJ1-2; D is uncertain. V lost 2 bases to trimming and J lost 8 bases, with 16 bases between them. This CDR3 is built from 14 residues. CDR1 is SGHDT and CDR2 is YYEEEE in the germline V gene. The CDR3 here is CASSFEYGAGGYTF. The CDR3 DNA reads TGTGCCAGCAGCTTTGAGTATGGCGCTGGGGGCTACACCTTC.

This chain links TRBV27 with TRBJ2-7; TRBD2 matches 8 bases. From germline, CDR1 is MNHEY and CDR2 SMNVEV (reference sequence). V lost 5 bases to trimming and J lost 0 bases; unmatched junction nucleotides: 6. The CDR3 has 15 residues. The CDR3 region is CASSTTGTSSYEQYF. Here the CDR3 DNA reads TGTGCCAGCAGTACTACGGGGACTAGCTCCTACGAGCAGTACTTC.

This clone was recorded once. The V and J genes are TRBV7-7 and TRBJ2-2; 11 bases are a match to TRBD2. V lost 5 bases, J lost 4 bases, and 15 bases stayed unmatched. The CDR3 sequence is 19 residues long. Germline V gene lookup returns CDR1 SSHAT and CDR2 FNYEAQ (reference sequence). In nucleotides, the CDR3 is TGTGCCAGCAGCCCACAGACGGCTAGCGGGGGGTTAACCACCGGGGAGCTGTTTTTT. Residues: CASSPQTASGGLTTGELFF.

This chain uses TRBV5-4 with TRBJ2-1, with D perhaps TRBD1 or TRBD2 (5 bases each). The germline V gene has CDR1 SGHNT and CDR2 YYREEE (reference sequence). V lost 4 bases and J 6 bases, leaving 17 bases between the germline ends. There are 15 residues in the CDR3. CDR3 DNA: TGTGCCAGCAGCCGACTGATGGGGGATCGCAATGAGCAGTTCTTC. Translating it yields CASSRLMGDRNEQFF. Full variable domain (missing parts from reference TRBV5-4 and TRBJ2-1): ETGVTQSPTHLIKTRGQQVTLRCSSQSGHNTVSWYQQALGQGPQFIFQYYREEENGRGNFPPRFSGLQFPNYSSELNVNALELDDSALYLCASSRLMGDRNEQFFGPGTRLTVL.

The chain recombines TRBV28 with TRBJ1-1; 8 bases map to TRBD1. In germline, CDR1 is MDHEN, CDR2 SYDVKM. V was clipped by 3 bases and J by 3 bases; unmatched bases: 3. This CDR3 is built from 14 residues. The CDR3 DNA reads as TGTGCCAGCAGTTTCGCAGGGGGCTACACTGAAGCTTTCTTT. Encoded protein: CASSFAGGYTEAFF.

A few counts support this clone. The chain couples TRBV18 to TRBJ1-2, with unresolved D. The CDR3 consists of 13 residues. V gave up 0 bases and J gave up 1 base, with 3 bases separating them. From germline, CDR1 is KGHSH and CDR2 LQKENI. In nucleotides, the CDR3 is TGTGCCAGCTCACCACCCGTTAACTATGGCTACACCTTC. It yields the protein CASSPPVNYGYTF. Full variable domain (missing parts from reference TRBV18 and TRBJ1-2): NAGVMQNPRHLVRRRGQEARLRCSPMKGHSHVYWYRQLPEEGLKFMVYLQKENIIDESGMPKERFSAEFPKEGPSILRIQQVVRGDSAAYFCASSPPVNYGYTFGSGTRLTVV.